These 27 T cell receptor beta chains were all obtained from the same sample, sequenced in a study of cytomegalovirus exposure and HLA in healthy donors. 60 Vbeta and 13 Jbeta primers were used in PCR. Measured with immunoSEQ multiplex PCR; TCRdb has only the in-frame clones, and not every one. Among 83,000 or so clones, 75% to 85% were seen once, and the ten largest hold under 15%. Source material: PBMCs. Every receptor here comes from a woman aged 40-49 years in good health and CMV-seropositive.

The J gene is TRBJ1-3, the V gene TRBV15; D remains ambiguous. The CDR3 consists of 15 residues. The V gene's germline CDR1 is LNHNV and CDR2 YYDKDF (reference sequence). V gave up 1 base and J gave up 1 base, with 8 bases separating them. The CDR3 bases are TGTGCCACCAGCAGAGGCACGACTTCTGGAAACACCATATATTTT. Protein sequence: CATSRGTTSGNTIYF.

The chain is built from TRBV7-2 and TRBJ1-1, with a possible D match to TRBD1 (5 bases). The V end lost 5 bases, the J end lost 1 base, and 20 bases lay between the germline ends. The CDR3 consists of 17 residues. CDR1 SGHTA and CDR2 FQGNSA come from the germline V gene. CDR3 in amino acids: CASSPETLGLTNTEAFF. CDR3 coding DNA: TGTGCCAGCAGCCCGGAAACTTTGGGACTGACGAACACTGAAGCTTTCTTT.

J is TRBJ2-7 and V is TRBV27; possibly TRBD2 for D (6 bases). Germline assignment: CDR1 MNHEY and CDR2 SMNVEV (reference sequence). The CDR3 is 15 amino acids. V lost 4 bases and J lost 3, with 16 bases in between. The chain's CDR3 is CASSSAGYLSYEQYF. As DNA, the CDR3 is TGTGCCAGCAGTTCCGCGGGGTACTTGAGCTACGAGCAGTACTTC.

Points on this clone: An end of the junction differs from the germline gene, which may be a read error. The chain recombines TRBV7-7 with TRBJ2-2; 7 bases map to TRBD2. Germline V lookup: CDR1 SSHAT, CDR2 FNYEAQ (reference sequence). The CDR3 spans 15 residues. CDR3 loop: CASSPNGGVTGELFF. The CDR3 DNA is TGTGCTAGCAGCCCCAATGGGGGGGTCACCGGGGAGCTGTTTTTT. The full variable domain, its missing parts supplied by reference TRBV7-7 and TRBJ2-2, is GAGVSQSPRYKVTKRGQDVTLRCDPISSHATLYWYQQALGQGPEFLTYFNYEAQPDKSGLPSDRFSAERPEGSISTLTIQRTEQRDSAMYRCASSPNGGVTGELFFGEGSRLTVL.

J is TRBJ2-2 and V is TRBV9; 8 nucleotides match TRBD1. V shed 6 bases and J 4 bases; nucleotides not matched to a gene: 8. Germline V lookup: CDR1 SGDLS, CDR2 YYNGEE. The CDR3 totals 15 residues. The CDR3 nucleotides are TGTGCCAGCACCACCCGGACAGGGACCACCGGGGAGCTGTTTTTT. Its protein is CASTTRTGTTGELFF.

The chain joins TRBV28 to TRBJ1-4; TRBD1 aligns across 9 bases. CDR3 length equals 15 residues. Germline assignment: CDR1 MDHEN and CDR2 SYDVKM. The V segment lost 7 bases and the J segment 5 bases; nucleotides outside the gene matches: 8. CDR3 bases: TGTGCCAGCATTCCAATGGACAGGGGAAATGAAAAACTGTTTTTT. Encoded protein: CASIPMDRGNEKLFF.

The chain is built from TRBV28 and TRBJ2-7; maybe TRBD1 (6 bases). Germline CDR1 MDHEN, CDR2 SYDVKM. CDR3 size: 15 residues. V was clipped by 8 bases and J by 2 bases, with 19 bases between them. In DNA, the CDR3 is TGTGCCAGCTCCGAGATGGGGGCCCCTACCTACGAGCAGTACTTC. This sequence encodes CASSEMGAPTYEQYF.

The chain carries TRBV27 and TRBJ2-3; 7 bases map to TRBD1. The CDR3 is 18 residues long. CDR1 is MNHEY and CDR2 is SMNVEV in the germline V gene (reference sequence). After removal of 5 bases from V and 3 bases from J, the junction contained 17 bases not matched to a gene. CDR3 nucleotides: TGTGCCAGCAGTCCTCAGCTCCTTAAACAGGGGCGGACAGATACGCAGTATTTT. Translating it yields CASSPQLLKQGRTDTQYF.

The table lists this clone with a count of one. The rearrangement links TRBV19 to TRBJ2-1, with a tentative D call TRBD1 (6 bases). Deletions cut 3 bases from V and 5 bases from J, with 8 bases between. The CDR3 covers 13 residues. Germline V gene sequence: CDR1 LNHDA, CDR2 SQIVND (reference sequence). The CDR3 DNA sequence: TGTGCCAGTAGTATCAACAGGGACAATGAGCAGTTCTTC. The encoded protein is CASSINRDNEQFF. Combining the CDR3 with reference TRBV19 and TRBJ2-1 gives the whole variable domain DGGITQSPKYLFRKEGQNVTLSCEQNLNHDAMYWYRQDPGQGLRLIYYSQIVNDFQKGDIAEGYSVSREKKESFPLTVTSAQKNPTAFYLCASSINRDNEQFFGPGTRLTVL.

V gene TRBV7-9 combines with J gene TRBJ1-4; 9 bases match TRBD1. V lost 3 bases to trimming and J lost 5 bases; unmatched junction nucleotides: 7. The V gene's germline CDR1 is SEHNR and CDR2 FQNEAQ (reference sequence). The CDR3 runs to 16 residues. Here the CDR3 DNA reads TGTGCCAGCAGCTTCGGTCGTGGACAGGGGAATGAAAAACTGTTTTTT. It specifies CASSFGRGQGNEKLFF. Using reference TRBV7-9 and TRBJ1-4 for the parts outside the CDR3, the full variable domain is DTGVSQNPRHKITKRGQNVTFRCDPISEHNRLYWYRQTLGQGPEFLTYFQNEAQLEKSRLLSDRFSAERPKGSFSTLEIQRTEQGDSAMYLCASSFGRGQGNEKLFFGSGTQLSVL.

V is TRBV18 and J is TRBJ2-7; D remains unclear. The CDR3 consists of 13 residues. V lost 3 bases and J lost 2, with 8 bases in between. The V gene's germline CDR1 is KGHSH and CDR2 LQKENI. The CDR3 nucleotides are TGTGCCAGCTCACCCCAGTCCACCTACGAGCAGTACTTC. Its protein product is CASSPQSTYEQYF.

This chain joins TRBV19 and TRBJ2-1; a weak D match, TRBD2 (5 bases). The CDR3 is 15 amino acids. V lost 7 bases and J 0 bases, leaving 13 bases between the germline ends. Per germline, CDR1 LNHDA and CDR2 SQIVND (reference sequence). In DNA form, the CDR3 reads TGTGCCAGTACCCTCGCGGGTAGCTCCTACAATGAGCAGTTCTTC. Translation gives CASTLAGSSYNEQFF.

The V gene is TRBV9, the J gene TRBJ2-2; D is perhaps TRBD2 (7 bases). This CDR3 spans 16 amino acids. With 0 bases removed from V and 5 bases from J, the gap between germline ends came to 14 bases. The germline V gene has CDR1 SGDLS and CDR2 YYNGEE. DNA for the CDR3: TGTGCCAGCAGCGTAGGGGGGGGGCTCGGTACCGGGGAGCTGTTTTTT. Protein: CASSVGGGLGTGELFF.

In this sample, this clone turned up a few times. The chain is built from TRBV19 and TRBJ1-3; unclear D gene. This CDR3 region has 12 residues. Germline-derived CDR1 and CDR2 are LNHDA and SQIVND (reference sequence). V was clipped by 5 bases and J by 2 bases, with 4 bases between them. The CDR3 nucleotides are TGTGCCAGTAGTCCTACTGGAAACACCATATATTTT. Translating it yields CASSPTGNTIYF.

The chain carries TRBV30 and TRBJ1-5; D remains ambiguous. From germline, CDR1 is GTSNPN and CDR2 SVGIG (reference sequence). This CDR3 has 13 amino acids. V lost 1 base and J lost 6, with 10 bases in between. CDR3 loop: CAWSDQVLQPQHF. CDR3 bases: TGTGCCTGGAGTGACCAGGTGCTTCAGCCCCAGCATTTT.

This chain joins TRBV6-4 and TRBJ2-3; 7 bases match TRBD2. Germline trimming cut 6 bases from V and 2 bases from J; bases unmatched to any gene: 5. The CDR3 is 14 residues long. Germline-derived CDR1 and CDR2 are MRHNA and SNTAGT. DNA of the CDR3: TGTGCCAGCAGCCCTAGCGGTGACACAGATACGCAGTATTTT. Translation gives CASSPSGDTDTQYF.

This chain connects TRBV7-2 to TRBJ2-7; TRBD2 is a possible D gene (6 bases). The CDR3 is 16 residues long. Germline lookup yields CDR1 SGHTA and CDR2 FQGNSA. V was cut by 5 bases and J by 3 bases, with 20 bases left in between. CDR3 residues: CASSVRFGRQLYEQYF. The DNA for the CDR3 is TGTGCCAGCAGCGTTCGTTTCGGGAGACAGCTCTACGAGCAGTACTTC.

The chain is built from TRBV5-1 and TRBJ1-2, with unresolved D. Germline values: CDR1 SGHRS, CDR2 YFSETQ. The CDR3 has 14 amino acids. The germline V and J ends were trimmed by 5 bases and 1 base, with 12 bases remaining between them. The CDR3 DNA reads TGCGCCAGCAGACTGGCAGGAAGTAACTATGGCTACACCTTC. Amino acids: CASRLAGSNYGYTF. The full variable domain, rest sourced from reference TRBV5-1 and TRBJ1-2, is KAGVTQTPRYLIKTRGQQVTLSCSPISGHRSVSWYQQTPGQGLQFLFEYFSETQRNKGNFPGRFSGRQFSNSRSEMNVSTLELGDSALYLCASRLAGSNYGYTFGSGTRLTVV.

This chain joins TRBV5-1 and TRBJ1-2, with 8 nucleotides matching TRBD1. Germline CDR1 reads SGHRS; CDR2 reads YFSETQ. The length of the CDR3 is 15 residues. With 3 bases clipped from V and 2 bases from J, the junction kept 6 bases outside the gene matches. CDR3 DNA sequence: TGCGCCAGCAGCTCTGGAGGGACAGGAAACTATGGCTACACCTTC. Amino acid sequence: CASSSGGTGNYGYTF.

The CDR3 sequence: CASSPPGQRGAKNIQYF. In DNA, the CDR3 is TGTGCCAGCTCACCACCGGGCCAGCGGGGGGCCAAAAACATTCAGTACTTC. The V gene is TRBV18, the J gene TRBJ2-4, with 8 bases matching TRBD2. The trim removed 0 bases at V and 1 base at J, leaving 5 bases unmatched. CDR3 size: 17 residues. Germline lookup yields CDR1 KGHSH and CDR2 LQKENI. The complete variable domain, with remaining parts taken from reference TRBV18 and TRBJ2-4, reads NAGVMQNPRHLVRRRGQEARLRCSPMKGHSHVYWYRQLPEEGLKFMVYLQKENIIDESGMPKERFSAEFPKEGPSILRIQQVVRGDSAAYFCASSPPGQRGAKNIQYFGAGTRLSVL.

The count of this clone is one. The chain is built from TRBV6-5 and TRBJ2-7, with D perhaps matching TRBD2 (7 bases). With 0 bases removed from V and 6 bases from J, the gap between germline ends came to 9 bases. Germline CDR1 and CDR2: MNHEY and SVGAGI. The CDR3 contains 13 residues. In nucleotides, the CDR3 is TGTGCCAGCAGTTACTCGAGGGGGGGCGAGCAGTACTTC. Its translation: CASSYSRGGEQYF.

In this sample, this clone turned up once. The rearrangement links TRBV13 to TRBJ1-1, with D possibly being TRBD1 (6 bases). Germline CDR1 and CDR2: PRHDT and FYEKMQ (reference sequence). This CDR3 is built from 15 residues. CDR3: CATTLAGGGYTEAFF. CDR3 nucleotides: TGTGCGACTACCCTCGCTGGGGGCGGGTACACTGAAGCTTTCTTT.

This clone was picked up one time. This chain uses TRBV18 with TRBJ2-1; TRBD2 aligns across 8 bases. From germline, CDR1 is KGHSH and CDR2 LQKENI. The CDR3 has 17 amino acids. J was trimmed by 7 bases and V by 3 bases; bases with no gene match: 14. CDR3 amino acids: CASSPLTGGLAGNEQFF. CDR3 coding DNA: TGTGCCAGCTCACCCTTGACAGGAGGACTAGCTGGGAATGAGCAGTTCTTC.

The chain is built from TRBV4-2 and TRBJ1-2; 8 bases match TRBD1. CDR1 and CDR2 from the germline V gene are LGHNA and YNFKEQ. The CDR3 sequence is 15 residues long. V lost 0 bases, J lost 8 bases, and 8 bases stayed unmatched. CDR3 sequence (DNA): TGTGCCAGCAGCCAAGAGCCGAGCAGGGGGCACGGCTACACCTTC. Translated: CASSQEPSRGHGYTF.

V is TRBV5-4 and J is TRBJ2-1, with TRBD2 identical over 8 bases. The V and J ends lost 4 bases and 4 bases, in that order; junction bases with no gene match: 10. From germline, CDR1 is SGHNT and CDR2 YYREEE (reference sequence). This CDR3 is 16 amino acids long. CDR3 in DNA: TGTGCCAGCAGCCCCCGAGGCGGGGGGCCATACAATGAGCAGTTCTTC. Translation: CASSPRGGGPYNEQFF.

In the case of this clone: The junction departs from the called germline gene at one end, perhaps through a read error. The chain has TRBV7-7 and TRBJ2-1; D is perhaps TRBD2 (6 bases). Germline CDR1 SSHAT, CDR2 FNYEAQ (reference sequence). CDR3 length: 15 residues. The DNA of the CDR3 is TGTGCTAGCAGCTTAGGTATTGGCGCGGGGAATGAGCAGTTCTTC. This gives the protein CASSLGIGAGNEQFF.

The genes are TRBV7-8 and TRBJ2-7; 7 bases are a match to TRBD1. The germline V gene encodes CDR1 SGHVS and CDR2 FQNEAQ. The CDR3 loop spans 14 amino acids. V dropped 3 bases and J dropped 2; count of bases not matched to a gene: 4. CDR3 protein: CASSFRDSTYEQYF. For the CDR3, the DNA is TGTGCCAGCAGCTTTCGGGACAGCACCTACGAGCAGTACTTC.